This T cell receptor beta chain was obtained from a study of T-cell reconstitution after alpha-beta-depleted transplantation in children. This clonotype occurred a few times. The germline CDR1 and CDR2 sequences are SQVTM and ANQGSEA. CDR3 size: 13 residues. The V end was cut by 4 bases, the J end by 4 bases, with 13 bases between. Preparing the TCRbeta library involved the use of unique molecular identifiers. Each CDR3 protein gets one entry after TCRdb re-called the PCR reads with MiXCR. The profile shows 150,000 to 250,000 distinct CDR3 sequences, about 14% of them singletons. This clonotype was sampled from a human donor who donated a stem cell graft to a child with acute lymphoblastic leukemia. V gene TRBV29-1 combines with J gene TRBJ1-1; D is uncertain. The specimen was PBMCs from the stem cell graft donor, collected from the stem cell graft. The CDR3 sequence: CSVVLGVSTEAFF. The CDR3 DNA follows: TGCAGCGTTGTGTTGGGAGTCTCCACTGAAGCTTTCTTT.